This T cell receptor (beta chain) is drawn from a study of blood T cell repertoires in COVID-19. Study details: Samples came from the United States, Italy and Spain, spanning acute and convalescent COVID-19. Sample material is recorded as cDNA or gDNA derived from T cells, B-cell-depleted T cells, or PBMCs.

Clones were sequenced by immunoSEQ multiplex PCR, and TCRdb holds only the in-frame ones, with some missing. The repertoire holds about 310,000 clones, approximately 83% seen once, with less than 2.5% in the top ten. This clone showed up just a few times. Those who participated ranged in age from roughly 18 to 89 years and resided in about two dozen US areas. All recovered Cohort 3 donors got two negative PCRs, got clearance, or saw symptom resolution. The CDR3 covers 14 residues. Per the germline V gene, CDR1 is SGHVS and CDR2 is FQNEAQ. The germline V and J ends were trimmed by 1 base and 5 bases, with 8 bases remaining between them.

The TCR sequence derives from a man younger than 45 who had recovered from COVID-19. Sequenced input: PBMCs or T cells enriched from blood (not recorded which). The J gene is TRBJ1-4, the V gene TRBV7-8; D is uncertain. CDR3 loop: CASSLDRGNEKLFF. The DNA of the CDR3 is TGTGCCAGCAGCTTAGATCGGGGAAATGAAAAACTGTTTTTT.